This is a list of T cell receptor beta chains from one sample in a study of blood T cell repertoires in COVID-19. Produced via immunoSEQ multiplex PCR; TCRdb's table is partial and in-frame only. The sample has nearly 250,000 clones; almost 85% are singletons. The source material was peripheral blood. These receptors all come from a woman of 80 years or more with acute or convalescent COVID-19. Both conserved end residues are part of each CDR3. Fields, in order: V gene, clone size, CDR3 length, CDR3 protein. The listing skips clone size in some rows; elsewhere it reads once, few, many or a size class.

v_gene: TRBV6-5; abundance: .; len: 14; CDR3aa: CASIQGGSYNEQFF
v_gene: TRBV7-9; abundance: few; len: 15; CDR3aa: CASSFLQGGNSPLHF
v_gene: TRBV12-5; abundance: .; len: 12; CDR3aa: CASGSGTGELFF
v_gene: TRBV3-1/TRBV3-2; abundance: .; len: 18; CDR3aa: CASSQKLPSGGASDTQYF
v_gene: TRBV19; abundance: .; len: 16; CDR3aa: CASSWDRGQSNQPQHF
v_gene: TRBV28; abundance: .; len: 13; CDR3aa: CASSLGTGIVAFF
v_gene: TRBV5-1; abundance: .; len: 14; CDR3aa: CASSLAPRNNEQFF
v_gene: TRBV18; abundance: .; len: 14; CDR3aa: CASSQGQGAYEQYF
v_gene: TRBV25-1; abundance: .; len: 18; CDR3aa: CASSEESLAGAIYNEQFF
v_gene: TRBV2; abundance: .; len: 10; CDR3aa: CASSEVKQYF
v_gene: TRBV5-6; abundance: .; len: 14; CDR3aa: CASSSWPGTYEQYF
v_gene: TRBV19; abundance: few; len: 15; CDR3aa: CASLERQGAKNIQYF
v_gene: TRBV6-5; abundance: .; len: 13; CDR3aa: CARQTRVLRAVWF